The entry below gives a single TCR beta chain sequence along with its context. What it binds is not known. Clones were read by immunoSEQ multiplex PCR, and TCRdb kept only the in-frame ones, dropping some. The sample includes some 130,000 clones, 82% of them seen just once. Between the trimmed V and J ends, which lost 4 bases and 2 bases, there was a span of 17 bases. Germline CDR1 reads LNHDA; CDR2 reads SQIVND (reference sequence). There are 16 residues in the CDR3. The source of the sample is a study of cytomegalovirus exposure and HLA in healthy donors. Background on the study: According to later analysis, the same platform produced the 110 or so validation and 666 first-cohort repertoires.

Study-level points and caveats: The classifier reportedly diagnosed cytomegalovirus status with high sensitivity and specificity.

Separation from the roughly 670-subject first cohort characterized the approximately 120-subject validation cohort, to which the donors belonged. This chain uses TRBV19 with TRBJ1-2; the D gene is possibly TRBD1 (6 bases). This TCR was recovered from a man aged 25-45 years in good health and CMV-seropositive. The source material was PBMCs. The CDR3, as DNA: TGTGCCAGTAGTACACCATATCCAGGGGTGAACTATGGCTACACCTTC. Amino acids: CASSTPYPGVNYGYTF.